The 19 T cell receptor beta chains in this list originate from one sample, sequenced in a study of blood T cell repertoires in COVID-19 (dated by TCRdb to the early 2020s). Libraries were built with the immunoSEQ multiplex PCR assay. TCRdb limited this immuneACCESS table to in-frame rearrangements with V and J called. A share of clones is missing; checked studies link under half to unresolved V genes, and the rest is unexplained. The sample data list about 110,000 clones, and around four fifths of these were observed just once. The leading ten clones occupy roughly 7.9% of the sample. The specimen was peripheral blood. These receptors originate from a man aged 65 to 85 with acute or convalescent COVID-19.

The V gene is TRBV11-1, the J gene TRBJ2-7, with D tentatively TRBD2 (5 bases). With 5 bases removed from V and 0 bases from J, the gap between germline ends came to 14 bases. The CDR3 runs to 15 residues. CDR1 and CDR2 (germline): SGHAT, FQDESV (reference sequence). The CDR3 nucleotides are TGTGCCAGCAGCACGGGGAGTAGCTACTCCTACGAGCAGTACTTC. Protein product: CASSTGSSYSYEQYF.

The V call is TRBV3-1 (or the pseudogene TRBV3-2), the J call TRBJ2-7; 9 nucleotides agree with TRBD1. After removal of 1 base from V and 5 bases from J, the junction contained 6 bases not matched to a gene. The CDR3 is 15 residues long. Germline values: CDR1 LGHDT, CDR2 YNNKEL (reference sequence). As DNA, the CDR3 is TGTGCCAGCAGCCAAGCCGGGACAGGGAAGAACGAGCAGTACTTC. Residues: CASSQAGTGKNEQYF.

The chain couples TRBV3-1 (or the pseudogene TRBV3-2) to TRBJ2-5; unclear D gene. Trimming removed 1 base from V and 5 bases from J, with 5 bases in between. Germline V lookup: CDR1 LGHDT, CDR2 YNNKEL (reference sequence). The CDR3 has 12 residues. The CDR3, as DNA: TGTGCCAGCAGCCAAGTGCGGGAGACCCAGTACTTC. Encoded protein: CASSQVRETQYF.

The rearrangement links TRBV6-1 to TRBJ2-3, with 7 bases aligning to TRBD1. V gave up 2 bases and J gave up 7 bases; unmatched junction bases: 3. Germline CDR1 MNHNS, CDR2 SASEGT. The CDR3 is 13 residues long. This CDR3 is CASSERQGYTQYF. The DNA of the CDR3 is TGTGCCAGCAGTGAACGACAGGGTTATACGCAGTATTTT.

This clone appeared a single time. CDR3 region: CASSISRREDYEQYF. The CDR3 region has the DNA TGTGCCAGTAGTATTTCTCGGCGGGAGGATTACGAGCAGTACTTC. The chain has TRBV19 and TRBJ2-7; 8 bases align to TRBD2. This CDR3 region has 15 residues. From germline, CDR1 is LNHDA and CDR2 SQIVND (reference sequence). Unmatched junction bases numbered 8, after V lost 3 bases and J lost 4 bases.

The chain is built from TRBV18 and TRBJ1-3; no firm D call. The CDR3 consists of 14 residues. Germline V gene data show CDR1 as KGHSH and CDR2 as LQKENI. Trimming pared 4 bases from V and 3 bases from J, leaving 10 bases between. DNA of the CDR3: TGTGCCAGCTCACGATCGTCAGATGGAAACACCATATATTTT. Its translation: CASSRSSDGNTIYF.

This clone came up once. The chain uses TRBV20-1 and TRBJ1-5; no firm D call. This CDR3 comprises 13 residues. V dropped 3 bases and J dropped 2 bases, with 8 bases sitting between them. CDR1 is DFQATT and CDR2 is SNEGSKA in the germline V gene (reference sequence). CDR3 in amino acids: CSASDTGNQPQHF. CDR3 DNA: TGCAGTGCTAGTGACACAGGCAATCAGCCCCAGCATTTT.

The CDR3 DNA reads TGTGCCACCAGTGATCAATTAGCGGGAGGCCCCACCGGGGAGCTGTTTTTT. Protein: CATSDQLAGGPTGELFF. The chain joins TRBV24-1 to TRBJ2-2; 10 bases agree with TRBD2. Trimming removed 3 bases from V and 4 bases from J; junction bases left unmatched: 7. Germline CDR1 reads KGHDR; CDR2 reads SFDVKD. The CDR3 contains 17 residues.

This sequence joins TRBV6-5 and TRBJ2-7; D uncertain. The germline V gene has CDR1 MNHEY and CDR2 SVGAGI. The CDR3 loop spans 14 amino acids. Trimming removed 2 bases from V and 0 bases from J, with 8 bases in between. As DNA, the CDR3 is TGTGCCAGCAGTTACACTCCCACCTCCTACGAGCAGTACTTC. Its translation is CASSYTPTSYEQYF.

The chain joins TRBV28 to TRBJ2-2, with D uncertain. The V end lost 7 bases, the J end lost 2 bases, and 14 bases lay between the germline ends. Germline lookup yields CDR1 MDHEN and CDR2 SYDVKM. The CDR3 contains 15 residues. The CDR3 bases are TGTGCCAGCACCATGTCGCCCAGTAACACCGGGGAGCTGTTTTTT. Its translation: CASTMSPSNTGELFF.

The chain links TRBV2 to TRBJ2-2; 11 bases match TRBD2. Per germline, CDR1 SNHLY and CDR2 FYNNEI. V gave up 6 bases and J gave up 6 bases; unmatched junction bases: 6. CDR3 length: 15 amino acids. CDR3 sequence (DNA): TGTGCCAGCAGGCTAGCGGGAGGTCGGGCCGGGGAGCTGTTTTTT. Residues: CASRLAGGRAGELFF.

The CDR3 is CASSSQPGYGYTF. The DNA for the CDR3 is TGCGCCAGCAGCTCCCAACCAGGGTATGGCTACACCTTC. The chain carries TRBV5-1 and TRBJ1-2, with D perhaps matching TRBD1 (5 bases). Germline assignment: CDR1 SGHRS and CDR2 YFSETQ. This CDR3 comprises 13 residues. V lost 3 bases and J lost 5, with 11 bases in between.

This clone was counted only a few times. V gene TRBV6-5 combines with J gene TRBJ1-1, with D perhaps matching TRBD1 (5 bases). Germline V gene data show CDR1 as MNHEY and CDR2 as SVGAGI. The CDR3 covers 15 residues. V lost 6 bases to trimming and J lost 2 bases, with 16 bases between them. The CDR3 protein is CASSRRTTGNTEAFF. In nucleotides, the CDR3 is TGTGCCAGCAGCCGCAGGACAACTGGTAACACTGAAGCTTTCTTT.

The rearrangement joins TRBV5-4 to TRBJ2-3; D possibly corresponds to TRBD2 (5 bases). Looked up from germline, CDR1 is SGHNT and CDR2 is YYREEE (reference sequence). Deletions cut 0 bases from V and 1 base from J, with 12 bases between. The CDR3 loop spans 16 amino acids. The CDR3 here is CASSLGVLGGTDTQYF. CDR3 nucleotide sequence: TGTGCCAGCAGCTTGGGCGTCCTCGGGGGCACAGATACGCAGTATTTT.

The chain links TRBV20-1 to TRBJ2-5; 11 nucleotides align to TRBD2. J lost 1 base, V lost 6 bases, and 10 bases had no gene match. The CDR3 length is 16 residues. From germline, CDR1 is DFQATT and CDR2 SNEGSKA (reference sequence). The CDR3 DNA is TGCAGTGCCAGTGTTGGGACTAGCGGAACCCAAGAGACCCAGTACTTC. Amino acids: CSASVGTSGTQETQYF.

The J gene is TRBJ2-2, the V gene TRBV6-2 or TRBV6-3, with D maybe TRBD2 (5 bases). The length of the CDR3 is 15 residues. V shed 6 bases and J shed 5 bases, with 16 bases lying between them. Germline-derived CDR1 and CDR2 are MNHEY and SVGEGT. CDR3 in amino acids: CASSKAERGTGELFF. DNA for the CDR3: TGTGCCAGCAGCAAGGCAGAACGCGGGACCGGGGAGCTGTTTTTT.

V is TRBV15 and J is TRBJ2-7; a possible D gene is TRBD2 (6 bases). This CDR3 is 14 amino acids long. Trimming cost V 0 bases and J 6 bases, with 12 bases left between them. Germline CDR1 reads LNHNV; CDR2 reads YYDKDF (reference sequence). The DNA of the CDR3 is TGTGCCACCAGCAGAGATCGAGGAGGGTCCGAGCAGTACTTC. Its translation is CATSRDRGGSEQYF.

This clone has just one count. V usage is TRBV29-1 and J usage is TRBJ1-5; D not certain. Trimming removed 1 base at V and 1 base at J, with 8 bases between. CDR1 SQVTM and CDR2 ANQGSEA come from the germline V gene. The CDR3 loop spans 14 amino acids. For the CDR3, the DNA is TGCAGCGTTGAAGTACTAGGAAGCAATCAGCCCCAGCATTTT. It encodes CSVEVLGSNQPQHF.

V and J are TRBV18 and TRBJ1-2; 10 bases line up with TRBD1. Trimming at V came to 4 bases and at J to 4 bases, leaving 15 bases not matched to a gene. This CDR3 region has 18 residues. From germline, CDR1 is KGHSH and CDR2 LQKENI. This CDR3 reads CASSQVPPGQGSSYGYTF. In DNA, the CDR3 is TGTGCCAGCTCACAAGTCCCTCCGGGACAGGGGTCCTCCTATGGCTACACCTTC. The whole variable domain, remainder taken from reference TRBV18 and TRBJ1-2, is NAGVMQNPRHLVRRRGQEARLRCSPMKGHSHVYWYRQLPEEGLKFMVYLQKENIIDESGMPKERFSAEFPKEGPSILRIQQVVRGDSAAYFCASSQVPPGQGSSYGYTFGSGTRLTVV.